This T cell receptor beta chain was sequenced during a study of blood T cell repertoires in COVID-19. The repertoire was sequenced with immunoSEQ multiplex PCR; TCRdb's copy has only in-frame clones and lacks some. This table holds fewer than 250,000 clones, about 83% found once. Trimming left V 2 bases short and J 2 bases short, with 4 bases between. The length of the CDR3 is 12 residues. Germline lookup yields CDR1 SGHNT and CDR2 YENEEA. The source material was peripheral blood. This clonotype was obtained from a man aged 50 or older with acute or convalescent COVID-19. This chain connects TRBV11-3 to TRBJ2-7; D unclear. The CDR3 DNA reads TGTGCCAGCAGCTTACAGACCTACGAGCAGTACTTC. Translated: CASSLQTYEQYF.